This TCR beta chain appears in the sequencing data of a study of T cells in Graves' hyperthyroidism and ophthalmopathy. Study-wide results and caveats: Ophthalmopathy, as predicted by the model, came a median around 7 months after the prediction.

This clonotype was counted many times. No antigen is known for it. V lost 4 bases, J lost 8 bases, and 19 bases lay in between. The CDR3 spans 15 residues. CDR1 is KGHDR and CDR2 is SFDVKD in the germline V gene. Amplification of TCR beta CDR3 regions used RNA as the template. TCR CDR3 regions were first amplified by RT-PCR with HTBI primers. TCRdb re-analysed the multiplex PCR reads in MiXCR, keeping a single row per CDR3 protein. In the table there are about 680,000 distinct CDR3 sequences, 30% to 40% of which are singletons. Specimen: blood. The V gene is TRBV24-1, the J gene TRBJ1-2, with D possibly matching TRBD1 (5 bases). The clonotype was recovered from a woman between 35 and 50 years old with Graves' hyperthyroidism. DNA for the CDR3: TGTGCCACCAGTGACTCCCCTCAGGGTGTCGGGGGCTACACCTTC. It is translated as CATSDSPQGVGGYTF.